A single TCR beta chain is shown here with its context. Assay: immunoSEQ multiplex PCR; the TCRdb copy retains only in-frame clones and omits some. The table lists 150,000 to 200,000 clones, under 95% of them singletons, with roughly 0.99% in the top ten. This sample is drawn from a study of T cell responses to AZD1222 COVID-19 vaccine. Germline loops: CDR1 WNHNN, CDR2 SYGVQD (reference sequence). The CDR3 sequence is 15 residues long. Trimming left V 7 bases short and J 2 bases short, with 18 bases between. The sample consisted of peripheral blood, taken on day 0 of AZD1222 vaccination. This clonotype was obtained from an adult in good health. The rearrangement uses TRBV10-1 and TRBJ2-7, with D possibly being TRBD2 (7 bases). The CDR3 reads CASIGGQETTYEQYF. The DNA of the CDR3 is TGCGCCAGCATCGGGGGGCAGGAAACAACCTACGAGCAGTACTTC.